One and the same sample provided the 5 T cell receptor beta chains below, sequenced in a study of cytomegalovirus exposure and HLA in healthy donors. The PCR contained 60 Vbeta and 13 Jbeta primers. TCRdb's table, derived via immunoSEQ multiplex PCR, lists solely in-frame clones and lacks some. The table has 200,000 to 250,000 clones, 82% seen once. Specimen: PBMCs. The receptors stem from a woman in her forties in good health and CMV-seronegative.

This CDR3 reads CASSELLDTGFQYF. The CDR3 nucleotides read TGTGCCAGCAGTGAACTTCTCGACACCGGCTTCCAGTACTTC. The chain has TRBV6-1 and TRBJ2-7; no reliable D call. Trimming removed 2 bases from V and 10 bases from J, with 18 bases in between. CDR1 MNHNS and CDR2 SASEGT come from the germline V gene. The CDR3 length is 14 residues.

This clone was detected once. The rearrangement links TRBV18 to TRBJ1-5; possible D gene TRBD1, 6 bases. Trimming stripped 2 bases from V and 2 bases from J, with 7 bases between. In germline, CDR1 is KGHSH, CDR2 LQKENI. The length of the CDR3 is 14 residues. The CDR3 region is CASSPSGGNQPQHF. Written as DNA, the CDR3 is TGTGCCAGCTCACCATCAGGGGGCAATCAGCCCCAGCATTTT.

Points on this clone: The sample holds other DNA sequences that translate to the same CDR3. The chain recombines TRBV5-1 with TRBJ2-2; 8 positions match TRBD1. The CDR3 covers 14 residues. Germline CDR1 and CDR2: SGHRS and YFSETQ. Trimming removed 5 bases from V and 5 bases from J; junction bases left unmatched: 5. Here the CDR3 DNA reads TGCGCCAGCAGTCCCGACAGGGGAACCGGGGAGCTGTTTTTT. The encoded protein is CASSPDRGTGELFF.

This chain connects TRBV9 to TRBJ2-7; TRBD2 agrees at 12 bases. CDR3 length equals 17 residues. V shed 0 bases and J 3 bases; nucleotides not matched to a gene: 7. Germline values: CDR1 SGDLS, CDR2 YYNGEE. The CDR3 nucleotides read TGTGCCAGCAGCGTAGCGGGACTAGCGGGCCTTCACTACGAGCAGTACTTC. Translated, it gives CASSVAGLAGLHYEQYF.

V gene TRBV6-5 combines with J gene TRBJ2-5, with a tentative D call TRBD2 (6 bases). This CDR3 spans 15 amino acids. Germline CDR1 MNHEY, CDR2 SVGAGI. With 2 bases removed from V and 4 bases from J, the gap between germline ends came to 14 bases. The CDR3 protein is CASSYVEGAAETQYF. CDR3 in DNA: TGTGCCAGCAGTTACGTGGAGGGAGCGGCAGAGACCCAGTACTTC.